What follows are 28 T cell receptor beta chains derived from one specimen sequenced in a study of CD8 T cells in Susac syndrome (dated by TCRdb to about 2019). Libraries were constructed by the immunoSEQ multiplex PCR assay. RNA was extracted using the RNeasy kit, and about 0.45 to 1 microgram was reverse transcribed with random hexamers. TCRdb reanalyzed the raw reads on its own, using fastp at Q25 for trimming and MiXCR for clone calling, and kept in-frame beta chains. Merged by CDR3 protein, the rows form single entries marked with the most common genes and DNA. The sample has around 45,000 distinct CDR3 sequences on record, approximately 93% of them singletons. The ten most abundant clones make up around 0.53% of the sample. The sequencing sample was made of CD8+ T cells from PBMCs. The receptors were sampled from a human donor in good health.

The chain couples TRBV6-1 to TRBJ1-1, with D possibly matching TRBD1 (5 bases). V was shortened by 0 bases and J by 0 bases, with 8 bases between the two germline ends. The length of the CDR3 is 15 residues. Germline V gene sequence: CDR1 MNHNS, CDR2 SASEGT. CDR3 region: CASSEAPGLNTEAFF. CDR3 coding DNA: TGTGCCAGCAGTGAAGCGCCAGGGTTGAACACTGAAGCTTTCTTT.

The chain links TRBV20-1 to TRBJ2-7; TRBD2 matches 8 bases. Germline CDR1 reads DFQATT; CDR2 reads SNEGSKA (reference sequence). Trimming took 4 bases from V and 4 from J; bases not matched to a gene: 6. The CDR3 contains 13 residues. CDR3 region: CSAIYGGAYEQYF. The CDR3 DNA sequence: TGCAGTGCTATTTACGGGGGGGCATACGAGCAGTACTTC.

This chain links TRBV9 with TRBJ2-3, with a weak D call TRBD2 (6 bases). Germline loops: CDR1 SGDLS, CDR2 YYNGEE. Trimming cost V 7 bases and J 2 bases, with 11 bases left between them. The CDR3 spans 13 residues. The CDR3 region is CASGGGFTDTQYF. The CDR3 nucleotides are TGTGCCAGCGGCGGAGGGTTCACAGATACGCAGTATTTT.

The genes are TRBV9 and TRBJ2-7; no clear D gene. V was trimmed by 0 bases and J by 5 bases, leaving 15 bases between them. This CDR3 is built from 15 residues. From germline, CDR1 is SGDLS and CDR2 YYNGEE. Here the CDR3 DNA reads TGTGCCAGCAGCGTAGGGACGATGCCATCGGACGAGCAGTACTTC. It specifies CASSVGTMPSDEQYF.

The gene calls are TRBV4-1 and TRBJ2-1; D possibly uses TRBD1 or TRBD2 (5 bases each). The CDR3 length is 16 residues. Trimming shortened V by 1 base and J by 10 bases, and 20 bases separated the two germline ends. Germline CDR1 and CDR2: MGHRA and YSYEKL. The CDR3 region is CASSQVRGTLLVEQFF. The CDR3 DNA reads as TGCGCCAGCAGCCAAGTGAGAGGGACCCTCCTCGTGGAGCAGTTCTTC.

V is TRBV21-1 and J is TRBJ1-1. TRBV21-1 is a documented pseudogene. CDR3 length equals 17 residues. CDR3 region: CASSPIPNSHANTEAFF. The CDR3 nucleotides read TGTGCCAGCAGTCCCATCCCGAATTCCCACGCCAACACTGAAGCTTTCTTT.

V and J are TRBV13 and TRBJ2-1; D gene ambiguous. The CDR3 consists of 14 residues. Trimming shortened V by 2 bases and J by 2 bases, and 7 bases separated the two germline ends. CDR1 PRHDT and CDR2 FYEKMQ come from the germline V gene (reference sequence). In DNA, the CDR3 is TGTGCCAGCAGCTTAATAGGCCCCTACAATGAGCAGTTCTTC. Its protein product is CASSLIGPYNEQFF.

The chain recombines TRBV29-1 with TRBJ2-5, with D tentatively TRBD1 or TRBD2 (5 bases each). The length of the CDR3 is 12 residues. V lost 6 bases and J 5 bases, leaving 13 bases between the germline ends. Germline lookup yields CDR1 SQVTM and CDR2 ANQGSEA. CDR3 DNA sequence: TGCAGCGTAACAGGACTTGGGGAGACCCAGTACTTC. Amino acids: CSVTGLGETQYF.

This clonotype has just a few counts. The rearrangement links TRBV7-9 to TRBJ2-7; TRBD2 is a possible D gene (6 bases). The germline V gene has CDR1 SEHNR and CDR2 FQNEAQ (reference sequence). The V end was cut by 3 bases, the J end by 2 bases, with 8 bases between. The length of the CDR3 is 13 residues. This CDR3 reads CASSFGGTYEQYF. The CDR3 bases are TGTGCCAGCAGCTTTGGGGGGACCTACGAGCAGTACTTC. The variable domain in full, with the rest retrieved from reference TRBV7-9 and TRBJ2-7, is DTGVSQNPRHKITKRGQNVTFRCDPISEHNRLYWYRQTLGQGPEFLTYFQNEAQLEKSRLLSDRFSAERPKGSFSTLEIQRTEQGDSAMYLCASSFGGTYEQYFGPGTRLTVT.

The V and J genes are TRBV29-1 and TRBJ2-1, with D possibly being TRBD2 (7 bases). Germline CDR1 and CDR2: SQVTM and ANQGSEA. This CDR3 is built from 16 residues. V was shortened by 1 base and J by 3 bases, with 16 bases between the two germline ends. CDR3 protein: CSVEVGGGGYYNEQFF. CDR3 in DNA: TGCAGCGTTGAAGTCGGGGGAGGGGGGTACTACAATGAGCAGTTCTTC.

DNA of the CDR3: TGTGCCAGCAGCTTGGCCTTTACGGTCGTCTACAATGAGCAGTTCTTC. This encodes CASSLAFTVVYNEQFF. The chain links TRBV11-2 to TRBJ2-1, with D uncertain. Trimming took off 3 bases at V and 3 bases at J, with 15 bases between the two ends. CDR1 SGHAT and CDR2 FQNNGV come from the germline V gene. The CDR3 extends over 16 amino acids.

The rearrangement joins TRBV7-2 to TRBJ2-5; 9 nucleotides line up with TRBD2. The CDR3 loop spans 15 amino acids. The germline CDR1 and CDR2 sequences are SGHTA and FQGNSA. Trimming removed 3 bases from V and 1 base from J; junction bases left unmatched: 3. Here the CDR3 reads CASSFSGGFQETQYF. The CDR3 region has the DNA TGTGCCAGCAGCTTTAGCGGGGGATTCCAAGAGACCCAGTACTTC.

The CDR3 reads CASSPMAGYEQYF. The CDR3 nucleotides are TGTGCCAGCAGCCCTATGGCTGGCTACGAGCAGTACTTC. This chain joins TRBV7-6 and TRBJ2-7, with unresolved D. Germline V gene sequence: CDR1 SGHVS, CDR2 FNYEAQ. The CDR3 totals 13 residues. V was trimmed by 5 bases and J by 3 bases, leaving 11 bases between them.

The chain has TRBV28 and TRBJ1-4, with unresolved D. The CDR3 has 16 residues. Trimming removed 3 bases from V and 3 bases from J, with 14 bases in between. The V gene's germline CDR1 is MDHEN and CDR2 SYDVKM. The DNA for the CDR3 is TGTGCCAGCAGTTTTATCGGGGATGCATCTAATGAAAAACTGTTTTTT. As protein: CASSFIGDASNEKLFF.

V usage is TRBV25-1 and J usage is TRBJ1-4; D possibly corresponds to TRBD1 (5 bases). Germline CDR1 is MGHDK and CDR2 is SYGVNS. This CDR3 contains 11 residues. V was cut by 7 bases and J by 7 bases, with 7 bases left in between. In DNA form, the CDR3 reads TGTGCCAGCACGAGGGGTGAAAAACTGTTTTTT. Translation gives CASTRGEKLFF.

The rearrangement joins TRBV7-9 to TRBJ1-1, with 9 bases identical to TRBD1. The CDR3 spans 13 residues. The V gene's germline CDR1 is SEHNR and CDR2 FQNEAQ (reference sequence). The J segment lost 10 bases and the V segment lost 3 bases, leaving 6 bases of the junction unmatched. The CDR3 loop reads CASSLGQGRGAFF. CDR3 DNA: TGTGCCAGCAGCTTGGGACAGGGCCGCGGAGCTTTCTTT.

The chain uses TRBV2 and TRBJ2-5, with 7 bases fitting TRBD2. Trimming at V came to 1 base and at J to 2 bases, leaving 4 bases not matched to a gene. This CDR3 has 15 amino acids. CDR1 SNHLY and CDR2 FYNNEI come from the germline V gene. The CDR3 coding sequence is TGTGCCAGCAGTGAAGGGCTAGCGGTTCAAGAGACCCAGTACTTC. Protein product: CASSEGLAVQETQYF.

The sample holds a few counts of this clonotype. The rearrangement uses TRBV6-2 or TRBV6-3 and TRBJ1-1; D unclear. The CDR3 has 13 residues. Germline V gives CDR1 MNHEY, CDR2 SVGEGT. Trimming took off 2 bases at V and 5 bases at J, with 9 bases between the two ends. CDR3 in amino acids: CASSYSVLTEAFF. In nucleotides, the CDR3 is TGTGCCAGCAGTTACAGCGTGCTTACTGAAGCTTTCTTT.

The chain recombines TRBV20-1 with TRBJ2-5; D possibly corresponds to TRBD1 (6 bases). The V gene lost 0 bases and the J gene lost 3 bases, with 14 bases spanning the gap. The CDR3 has 15 residues. Germline lookup yields CDR1 DFQATT and CDR2 SNEGSKA (reference sequence). CDR3 loop: CSARDGGKGEETQYF. The CDR3 DNA follows: TGCAGTGCTAGAGATGGCGGTAAGGGGGAAGAGACCCAGTACTTC.

The chain combines TRBV27 with TRBJ1-2; 7 nucleotides align to TRBD1. Per germline, CDR1 MNHEY and CDR2 SMNVEV (reference sequence). The CDR3 is 15 amino acids. After removal of 6 bases from V and 2 bases from J, the junction contained 9 bases not matched to a gene. The CDR3 coding sequence is TGTGCCAGCAGACGATGGACAGGAGCCAACTATGGCTACACCTTC. It encodes CASRRWTGANYGYTF.

The gene calls are TRBV2 and TRBJ2-1; the D is unclear. Trimming shortened V by 6 bases and J by 4 bases, and 7 bases separated the two germline ends. The germline V gene encodes CDR1 SNHLY and CDR2 FYNNEI. CDR3 size: 12 residues. The CDR3 protein is CASRSGYNEQFF. The CDR3 DNA reads as TGTGCCAGCAGATCTGGTTACAATGAGCAGTTCTTC.

The chain carries TRBV3-1 and TRBJ2-4; D is possibly TRBD2 (5 bases). V was clipped by 1 base and J by 9 bases, with 16 bases between them. This CDR3 region has 15 residues. Looked up from germline, CDR1 is LGHDT and CDR2 is YNNKEL (reference sequence). CDR3 nucleotide sequence: TGTGCCAGCAGCCAAGTCCGGGGAACTAATACCATTCAGTACTTC. Its translation: CASSQVRGTNTIQYF.

The J gene is TRBJ2-3, the V gene TRBV28; 10 bases match TRBD2. This CDR3 spans 16 amino acids. Per germline, CDR1 MDHEN and CDR2 SYDVKM. With 5 bases clipped from V and 4 bases from J, the junction kept 9 bases outside the gene matches. The CDR3 loop reads CASSPTSGTIPDTQYF. CDR3 nucleotides: TGTGCCAGCAGTCCTACTAGCGGGACGATCCCAGATACGCAGTATTTT.

V and J are TRBV29-1 and TRBJ2-1, with TRBD2 matching 7 bases. The CDR3 is 9 amino acids. Trimming cost V 7 bases and J 14 bases; bases outside gene matches: 5. From germline, CDR1 is SQVTM and CDR2 ANQGSEA. The CDR3 sequence is CSAGGMEFF. The CDR3 nucleotides read TGCAGCGCCGGGGGGATGGAGTTCTTC.

This clonotype has just a few counts. This chain joins TRBV20-1 and TRBJ2-3; 7 bases match TRBD2. There are 15 residues in the CDR3. The V segment lost 6 bases and the J segment 6 bases; nucleotides outside the gene matches: 15. Germline values: CDR1 DFQATT, CDR2 SNEGSKA (reference sequence). CDR3 in amino acids: CSARPFNAGADTQYF. For the CDR3, the DNA is TGCAGTGCCCGTCCATTTAACGCGGGAGCGGATACGCAGTATTTT.

This clonotype was seen once. The chain combines TRBV28 with TRBJ1-5; D may be TRBD1 (6 bases). Trimming left V 2 bases short and J 2 bases short, with 10 bases between. CDR3 length: 15 amino acids. Looked up from germline, CDR1 is MDHEN and CDR2 is SYDVKM. For the CDR3, the DNA is TGTGCCAGCAGTTTACAGGGGCTGGGCAATCAGCCCCAGCATTTT. It codes for CASSLQGLGNQPQHF.

The chain has TRBV29-1 and TRBJ2-7, with D possibly being TRBD1 (5 bases). The ends were cut back, 1 base at V and 0 bases at J, with 7 bases in the middle. The CDR3 spans 13 residues. The germline V gene encodes CDR1 SQVTM and CDR2 ANQGSEA. The chain's CDR3 is CSVEVDTSYEQYF. The CDR3 region has the DNA TGCAGCGTTGAAGTGGACACCTCCTACGAGCAGTACTTC.

The V and J genes are TRBV13 and TRBJ2-1; tentatively, D is TRBD2 (5 bases). This CDR3 has 17 residues. Trimming shortened V by 0 bases and J by 7 bases, and 19 bases separated the two germline ends. The germline CDR1 and CDR2 sequences are PRHDT and FYEKMQ (reference sequence). This CDR3 is CASSLGRRLGNFNEQFF. DNA of the CDR3: TGTGCCAGCAGCTTAGGCCGGAGGCTAGGAAATTTTAATGAGCAGTTCTTC. Complete variable domain (other parts from reference TRBV13 and TRBJ2-1): AAGVIQSPRHLIKEKRETATLKCYPIPRHDTVYWYQQGPGQDPQFLISFYEKMQSDKGSIPDRFSAQQFSDYHSELNMSSLELGDSALYFCASSLGRRLGNFNEQFFGPGTRLTVL.